The present entry profiles one T cell receptor (beta chain) with its context. Here immunoSEQ multiplex PCR was the method, and the copy in TCRdb shows in-frame clones only, minus some. The top ten clones hold 4% to 5.5% of a sample with 200,000 to 250,000 clones, 75% to 90% of them seen once. V gave up 1 base and J gave up 4 bases, with 10 bases separating them. The germline V gene encodes CDR1 MGHRA and CDR2 YSYEKL. The CDR3 is 15 amino acids. The data are from a study of blood T cell repertoires in COVID-19. Across the study: Whether acute or convalescent, the COVID-19 samples came from the United States, Italy and Spain. From T cells, B-cell-depleted T cells, or PBMCs came the material, which was cDNA or gDNA.

Material: peripheral blood. This clonotype was obtained from a middle-aged woman with acute or convalescent COVID-19. The rearrangement links TRBV4-1 to TRBJ1-4, with D tentatively TRBD1 (6 bases). The CDR3: CASSQVQGYNEKLFF. The CDR3 DNA sequence: TGCGCCAGCAGCCAAGTACAGGGCTATAATGAAAAACTGTTTTTT.